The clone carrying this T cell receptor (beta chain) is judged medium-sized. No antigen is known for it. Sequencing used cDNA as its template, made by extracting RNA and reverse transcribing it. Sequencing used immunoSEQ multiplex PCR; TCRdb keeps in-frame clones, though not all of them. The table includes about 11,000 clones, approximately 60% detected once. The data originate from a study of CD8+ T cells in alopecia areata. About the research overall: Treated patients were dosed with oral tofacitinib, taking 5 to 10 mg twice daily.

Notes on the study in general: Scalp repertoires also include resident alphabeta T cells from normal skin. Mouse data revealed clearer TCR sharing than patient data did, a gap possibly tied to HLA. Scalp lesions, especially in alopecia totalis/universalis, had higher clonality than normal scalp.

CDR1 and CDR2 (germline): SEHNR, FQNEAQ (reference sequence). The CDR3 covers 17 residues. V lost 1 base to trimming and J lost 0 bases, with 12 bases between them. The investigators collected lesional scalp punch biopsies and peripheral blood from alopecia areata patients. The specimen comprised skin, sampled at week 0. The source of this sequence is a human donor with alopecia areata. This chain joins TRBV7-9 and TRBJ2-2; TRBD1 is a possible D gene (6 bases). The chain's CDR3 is CASSLGRRQANTGELFF. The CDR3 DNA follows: TGTGCCAGCAGCTTAGGGCGGAGACAGGCGAACACCGGGGAGCTGTTTTTT.